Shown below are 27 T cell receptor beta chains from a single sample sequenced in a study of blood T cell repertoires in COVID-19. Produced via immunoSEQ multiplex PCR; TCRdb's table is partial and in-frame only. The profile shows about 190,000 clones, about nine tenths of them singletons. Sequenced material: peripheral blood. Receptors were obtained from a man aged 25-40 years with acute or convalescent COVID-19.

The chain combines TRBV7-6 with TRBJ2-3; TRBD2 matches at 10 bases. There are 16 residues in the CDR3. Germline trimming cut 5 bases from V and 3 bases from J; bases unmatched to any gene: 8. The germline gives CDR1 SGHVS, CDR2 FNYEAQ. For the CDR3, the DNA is TGTGCCAGCAGCGCACAAGCGGGGGGGCAGACAGATACGCAGTATTTT. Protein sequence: CASSAQAGGQTDTQYF. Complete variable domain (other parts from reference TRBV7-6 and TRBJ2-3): GAGVSQSPRYKVTKRGQDVALRCDPISGHVSLYWYRQALGQGPEFLTYFNYEAQQDKSGLPNDRFSAERPEGSISTLTIQRTEQRDSAMYRCASSAQAGGQTDTQYFGPGTRLTVL.

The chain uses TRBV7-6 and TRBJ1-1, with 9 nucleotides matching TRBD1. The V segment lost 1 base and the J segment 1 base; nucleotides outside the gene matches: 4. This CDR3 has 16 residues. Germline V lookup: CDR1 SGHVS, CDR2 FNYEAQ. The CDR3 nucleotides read TGTGCCAGCAGCTTAGGAGTGGGACAGGGGAACACTGAAGCTTTCTTT. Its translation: CASSLGVGQGNTEAFF.

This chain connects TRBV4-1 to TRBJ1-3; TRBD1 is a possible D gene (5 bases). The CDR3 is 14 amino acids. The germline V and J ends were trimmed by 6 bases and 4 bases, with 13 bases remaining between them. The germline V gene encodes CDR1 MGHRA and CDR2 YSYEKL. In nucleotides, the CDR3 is TGCGCCAGCAGTCTAGCGGGGCTAGGAAACACCATATATTTT. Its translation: CASSLAGLGNTIYF.

CDR3 sequence reads: CASSLANRGDTEAFF. The DNA of the CDR3 is TGTGCCAGCAGCCTTGCAAACAGGGGTGACACTGAAGCTTTCTTT. The gene calls are TRBV4-2 and TRBJ1-1, with 7 nucleotides matching TRBD1. CDR1 LGHNA and CDR2 YNFKEQ come from the germline V gene. The CDR3 sequence is 15 residues long. J was trimmed by 3 bases and V by 4 bases; bases with no gene match: 8.

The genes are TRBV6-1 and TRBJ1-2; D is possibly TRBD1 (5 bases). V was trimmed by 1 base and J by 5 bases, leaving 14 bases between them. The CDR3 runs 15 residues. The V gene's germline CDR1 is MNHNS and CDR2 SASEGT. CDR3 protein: CASSEGGGFWYGYTF. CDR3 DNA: TGTGCCAGCAGTGAAGGGGGGGGTTTCTGGTATGGCTACACCTTC.

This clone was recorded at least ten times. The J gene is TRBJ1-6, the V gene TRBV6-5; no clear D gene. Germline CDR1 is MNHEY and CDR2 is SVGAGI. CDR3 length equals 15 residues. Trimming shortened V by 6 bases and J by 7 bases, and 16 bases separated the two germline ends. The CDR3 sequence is CASSPDPSGNSPLHF. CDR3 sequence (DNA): TGTGCCAGCAGCCCAGACCCCTCGGGGAATTCACCCCTCCACTTT.

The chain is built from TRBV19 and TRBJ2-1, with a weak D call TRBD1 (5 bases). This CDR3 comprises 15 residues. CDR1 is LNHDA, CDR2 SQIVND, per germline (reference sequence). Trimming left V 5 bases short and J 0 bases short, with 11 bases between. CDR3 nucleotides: TGTGCCAGTAGTCTGACAGCGAGCTCCTACAATGAGCAGTTCTTC. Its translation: CASSLTASSYNEQFF.

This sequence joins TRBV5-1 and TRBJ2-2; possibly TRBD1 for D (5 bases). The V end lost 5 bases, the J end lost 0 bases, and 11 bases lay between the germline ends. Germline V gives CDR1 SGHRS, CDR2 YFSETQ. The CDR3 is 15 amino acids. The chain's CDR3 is CASRTVPTNTGELFF. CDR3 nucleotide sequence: TGCGCCAGCAGGACAGTGCCCACGAACACCGGGGAGCTGTTTTTT.

As DNA, the CDR3 is TGCGCCAGCAGCTTACTAGCGGAGGGGAGCAATGAGCAGTTCTTC. It is translated as CASSLLAEGSNEQFF. J is TRBJ2-1 and V is TRBV5-1; 8 positions agree with TRBD2. This CDR3 comprises 15 residues. Per germline, CDR1 SGHRS and CDR2 YFSETQ. Losses at the gene ends were 2 bases for V and 6 bases for J; bases not matched to a gene: 7.

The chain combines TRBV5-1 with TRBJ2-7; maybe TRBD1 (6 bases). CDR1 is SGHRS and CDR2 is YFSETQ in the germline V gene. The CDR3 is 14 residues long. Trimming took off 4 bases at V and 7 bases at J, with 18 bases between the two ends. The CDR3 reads CASSPDSFNLEQYF. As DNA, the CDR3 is TGCGCCAGCAGCCCGGACAGTTTTAACCTGGAGCAGTACTTC.

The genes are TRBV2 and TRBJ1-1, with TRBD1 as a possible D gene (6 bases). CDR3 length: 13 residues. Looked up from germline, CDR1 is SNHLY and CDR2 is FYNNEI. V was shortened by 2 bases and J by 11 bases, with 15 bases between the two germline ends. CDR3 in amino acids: CASSESGAFPAFF. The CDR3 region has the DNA TGTGCCAGCAGTGAATCAGGGGCCTTCCCCGCTTTCTTT.

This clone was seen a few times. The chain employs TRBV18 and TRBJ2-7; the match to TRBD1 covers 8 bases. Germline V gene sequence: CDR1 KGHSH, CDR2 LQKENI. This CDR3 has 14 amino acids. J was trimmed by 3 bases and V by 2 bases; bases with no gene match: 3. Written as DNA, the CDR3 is TGTGCCAGCTCACCAAGACAGGGGAGCTACGAGCAGTACTTC. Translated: CASSPRQGSYEQYF.

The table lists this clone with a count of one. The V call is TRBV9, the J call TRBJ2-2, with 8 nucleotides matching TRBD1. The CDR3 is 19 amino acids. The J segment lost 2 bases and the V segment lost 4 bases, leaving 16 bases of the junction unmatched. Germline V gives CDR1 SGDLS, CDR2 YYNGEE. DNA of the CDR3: TGTGCCAGCAGCACCCAGACTATCCGACAGGGGTCAAACACCGGGGAGCTGTTTTTT. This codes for CASSTQTIRQGSNTGELFF.

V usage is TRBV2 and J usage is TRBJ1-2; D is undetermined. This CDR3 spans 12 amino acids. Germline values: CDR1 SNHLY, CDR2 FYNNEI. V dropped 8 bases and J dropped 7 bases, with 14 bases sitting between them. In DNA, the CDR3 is TGTGCCAGCGGAGGAGGGTTGGGTGGCTACACCTTC. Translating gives CASGGGLGGYTF.

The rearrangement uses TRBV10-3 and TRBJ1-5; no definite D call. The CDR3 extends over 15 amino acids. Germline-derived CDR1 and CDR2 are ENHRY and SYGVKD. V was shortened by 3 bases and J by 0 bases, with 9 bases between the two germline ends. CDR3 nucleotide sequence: TGTGCCATCAGTGATTCAGATAATAGCAATCAGCCCCAGCATTTT. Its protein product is CAISDSDNSNQPQHF.

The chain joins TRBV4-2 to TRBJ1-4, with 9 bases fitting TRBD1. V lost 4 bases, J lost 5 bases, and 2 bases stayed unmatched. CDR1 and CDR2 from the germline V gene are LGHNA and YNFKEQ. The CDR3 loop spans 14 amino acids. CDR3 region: CASSRGQGNEKLFF. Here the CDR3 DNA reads TGTGCCAGCAGCCGCGGACAGGGGAATGAAAAACTGTTTTTT.

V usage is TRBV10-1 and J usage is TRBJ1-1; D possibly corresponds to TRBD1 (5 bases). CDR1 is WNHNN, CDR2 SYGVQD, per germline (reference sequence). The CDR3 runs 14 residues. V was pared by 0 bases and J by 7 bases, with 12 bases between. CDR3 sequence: CASSESQGWGEAFF. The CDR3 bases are TGCGCCAGCAGTGAGTCCCAGGGATGGGGTGAAGCTTTCTTT.

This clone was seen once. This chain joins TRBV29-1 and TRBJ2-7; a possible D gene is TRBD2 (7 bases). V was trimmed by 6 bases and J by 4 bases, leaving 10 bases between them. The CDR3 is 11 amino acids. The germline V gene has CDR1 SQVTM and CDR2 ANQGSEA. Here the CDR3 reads CSVGGRYEQYF. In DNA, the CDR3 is TGCAGCGTGGGGGGGCGTTACGAGCAGTACTTC.

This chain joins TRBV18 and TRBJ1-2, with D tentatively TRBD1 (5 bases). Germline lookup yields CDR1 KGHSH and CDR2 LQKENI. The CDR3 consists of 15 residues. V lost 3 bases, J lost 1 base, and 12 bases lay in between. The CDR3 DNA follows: TGTGCCAGCTCACCGGGGCTGATAAATAACTATGGCTACACCTTC. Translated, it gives CASSPGLINNYGYTF.

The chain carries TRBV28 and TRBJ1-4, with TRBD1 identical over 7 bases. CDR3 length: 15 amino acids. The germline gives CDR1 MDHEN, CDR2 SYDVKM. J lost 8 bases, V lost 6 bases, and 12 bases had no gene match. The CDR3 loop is CASRSPTGWGEKLFF. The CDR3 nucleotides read TGTGCCAGCAGATCCCCGACAGGGTGGGGGGAAAAACTGTTTTTT. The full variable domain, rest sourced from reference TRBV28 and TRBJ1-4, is DVKVTQSSRYLVKRTGEKVFLECVQDMDHENMFWYRQDPGLGLRLIYFSYDVKMKEKGDIPEGYSVSREKKERFSLILESASTNQTSMYLCASRSPTGWGEKLFFGSGTQLSVL.

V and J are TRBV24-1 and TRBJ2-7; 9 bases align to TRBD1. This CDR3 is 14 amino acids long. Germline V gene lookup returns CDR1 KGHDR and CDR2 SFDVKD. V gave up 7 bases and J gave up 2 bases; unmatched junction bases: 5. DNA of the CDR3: TGTGCCACCAGACGCGGACAGGGGACCTACGAGCAGTACTTC. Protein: CATRRGQGTYEQYF.

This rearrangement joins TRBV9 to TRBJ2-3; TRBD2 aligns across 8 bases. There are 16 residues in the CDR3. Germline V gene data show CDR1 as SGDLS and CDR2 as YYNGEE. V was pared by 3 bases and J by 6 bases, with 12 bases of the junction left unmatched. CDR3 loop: CASSEELAVGRDTQYF. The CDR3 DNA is TGTGCCAGCAGCGAAGAACTAGCGGTCGGAAGGGATACGCAGTATTTT.

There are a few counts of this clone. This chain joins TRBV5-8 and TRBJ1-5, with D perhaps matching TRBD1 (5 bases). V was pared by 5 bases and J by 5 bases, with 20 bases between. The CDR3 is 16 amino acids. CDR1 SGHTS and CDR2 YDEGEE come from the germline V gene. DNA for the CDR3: TGTGCCAGCAGACCTATGGGGCAAAATCGTTATCAGCCCCAGCATTTT. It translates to CASRPMGQNRYQPQHF.

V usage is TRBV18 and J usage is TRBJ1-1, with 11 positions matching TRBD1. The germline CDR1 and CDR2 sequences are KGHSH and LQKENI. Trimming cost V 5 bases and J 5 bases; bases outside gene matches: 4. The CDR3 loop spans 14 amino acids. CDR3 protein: CASSEDRGRTEAFF. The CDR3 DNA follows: TGTGCCAGCTCAGAGGACAGGGGGCGGACTGAAGCTTTCTTT.

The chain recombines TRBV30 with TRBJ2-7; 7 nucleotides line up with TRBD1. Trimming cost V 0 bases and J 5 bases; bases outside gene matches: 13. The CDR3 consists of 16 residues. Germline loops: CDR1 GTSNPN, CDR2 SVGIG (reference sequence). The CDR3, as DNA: TGTGCCTGGAGTGTGGGGAACAGGGGTTTTTTGGACGAGCAGTACTTC. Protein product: CAWSVGNRGFLDEQYF.

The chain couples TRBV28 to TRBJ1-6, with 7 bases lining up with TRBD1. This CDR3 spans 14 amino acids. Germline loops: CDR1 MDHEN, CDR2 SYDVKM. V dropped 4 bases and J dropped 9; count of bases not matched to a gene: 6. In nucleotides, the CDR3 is TGTGCCAGCAGTTCTCAGGGGGATGCTTCACCCCTCCACTTT. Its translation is CASSSQGDASPLHF.

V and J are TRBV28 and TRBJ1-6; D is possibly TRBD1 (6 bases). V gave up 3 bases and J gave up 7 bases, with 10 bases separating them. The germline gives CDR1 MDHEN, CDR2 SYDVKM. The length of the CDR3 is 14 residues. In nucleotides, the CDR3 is TGTGCCAGCAGTTTGAACAGGGCCAATTCACCCCTCCACTTT. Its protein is CASSLNRANSPLHF.